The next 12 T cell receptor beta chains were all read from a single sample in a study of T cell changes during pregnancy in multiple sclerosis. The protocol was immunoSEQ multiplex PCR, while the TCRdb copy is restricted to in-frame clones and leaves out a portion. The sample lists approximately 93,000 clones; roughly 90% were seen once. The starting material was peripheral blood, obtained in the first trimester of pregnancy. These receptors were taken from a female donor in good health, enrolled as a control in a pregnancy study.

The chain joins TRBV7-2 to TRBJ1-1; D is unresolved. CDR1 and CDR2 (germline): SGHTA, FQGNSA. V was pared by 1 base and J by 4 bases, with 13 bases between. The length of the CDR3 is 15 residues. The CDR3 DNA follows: TGTGCCAGCAGCTTAGTAGAAGGTGAGGGCACTGAAGCTTTCTTT. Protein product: CASSLVEGEGTEAFF.

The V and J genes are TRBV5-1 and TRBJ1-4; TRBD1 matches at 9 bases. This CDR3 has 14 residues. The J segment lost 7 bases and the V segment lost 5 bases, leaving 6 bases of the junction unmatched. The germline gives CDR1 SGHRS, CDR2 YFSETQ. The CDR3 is CASRPTGGLEKLFF. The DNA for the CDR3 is TGCGCCAGCAGACCGACAGGGGGTCTTGAAAAACTGTTTTTT.

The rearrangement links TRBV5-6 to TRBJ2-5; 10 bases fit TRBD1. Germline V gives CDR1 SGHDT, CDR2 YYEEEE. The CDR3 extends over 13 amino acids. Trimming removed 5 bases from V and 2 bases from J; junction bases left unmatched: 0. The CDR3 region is CASRGQGQETQYF. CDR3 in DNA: TGTGCCAGCAGGGGACAGGGGCAAGAGACCCAGTACTTC. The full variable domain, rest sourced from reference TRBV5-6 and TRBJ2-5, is DAGVTQSPTHLIKTRGQQVTLRCSPKSGHDTVSWYQQALGQGPQFIFQYYEEEERQRGNFPDRFSGHQFPNYSSELNVNALLLGDSALYLCASRGQGQETQYFGPGTRLLVL.

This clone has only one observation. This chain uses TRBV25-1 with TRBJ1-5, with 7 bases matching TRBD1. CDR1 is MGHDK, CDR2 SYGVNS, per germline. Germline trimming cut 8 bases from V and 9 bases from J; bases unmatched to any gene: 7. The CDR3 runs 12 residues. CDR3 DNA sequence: TGTGCCAGCGCGCAGGGGGACGCGCCCCAGCATTTT. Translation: CASAQGDAPQHF.

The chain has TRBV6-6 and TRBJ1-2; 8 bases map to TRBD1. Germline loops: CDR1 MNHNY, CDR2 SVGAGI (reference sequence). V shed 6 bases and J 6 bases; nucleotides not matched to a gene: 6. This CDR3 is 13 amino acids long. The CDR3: CASRPGGADGYTF. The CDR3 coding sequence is TGTGCCAGCAGGCCAGGGGGCGCGGATGGCTACACCTTC.

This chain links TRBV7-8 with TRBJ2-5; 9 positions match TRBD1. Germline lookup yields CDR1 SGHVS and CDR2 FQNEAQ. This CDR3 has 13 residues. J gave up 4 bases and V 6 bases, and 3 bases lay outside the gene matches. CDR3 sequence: CASRGQGGETQYF. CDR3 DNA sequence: TGTGCCAGCAGGGGACAGGGCGGAGAGACCCAGTACTTC.

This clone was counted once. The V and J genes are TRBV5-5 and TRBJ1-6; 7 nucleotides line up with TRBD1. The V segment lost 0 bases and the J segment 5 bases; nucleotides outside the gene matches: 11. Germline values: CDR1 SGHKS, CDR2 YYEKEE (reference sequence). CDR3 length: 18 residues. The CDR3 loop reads CASSLVFTGARDNSPLHF. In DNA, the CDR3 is TGTGCCAGCAGCTTGGTCTTTACAGGGGCTCGGGATAATTCACCCCTCCACTTT. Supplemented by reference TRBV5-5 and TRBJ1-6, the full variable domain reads DAGVTQSPTHLIKTRGQQVTLRCSPISGHKSVSWYQQVLGQGPQFIFQYYEKEERGRGNFPDRFSARQFPNYSSELNVNALLLGDSALYLCASSLVFTGARDNSPLHFGNGTRLTVT.

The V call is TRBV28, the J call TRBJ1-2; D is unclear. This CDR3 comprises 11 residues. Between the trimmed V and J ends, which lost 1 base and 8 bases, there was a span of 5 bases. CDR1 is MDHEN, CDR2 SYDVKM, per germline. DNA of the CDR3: TGTGCCAGCAGTTTATCCGAGGGCTACACCTTC. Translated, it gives CASSLSEGYTF.

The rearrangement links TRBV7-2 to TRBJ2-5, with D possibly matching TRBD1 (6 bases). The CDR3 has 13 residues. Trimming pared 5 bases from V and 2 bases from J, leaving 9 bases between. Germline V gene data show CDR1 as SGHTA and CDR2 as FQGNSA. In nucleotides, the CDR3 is TGTGCCAGCAGCATGGGACAACAAGAGACCCAGTACTTC. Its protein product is CASSMGQQETQYF. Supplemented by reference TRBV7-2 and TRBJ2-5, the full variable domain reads GAGVSQSPSNKVTEKGKDVELRCDPISGHTALYWYRQSLGQGLEFLIYFQGNSAPDKSGLPSDRFSAERTGGSVSTLTIQRTQQEDSAVYLCASSMGQQETQYFGPGTRLLVL.

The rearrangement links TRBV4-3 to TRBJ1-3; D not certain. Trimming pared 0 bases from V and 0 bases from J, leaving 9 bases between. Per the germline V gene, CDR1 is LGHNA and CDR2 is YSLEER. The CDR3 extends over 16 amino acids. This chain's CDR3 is CASSQDFYNSGNTIYF. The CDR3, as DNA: TGCGCCAGCAGCCAAGATTTTTACAACTCTGGAAACACCATATATTTT.

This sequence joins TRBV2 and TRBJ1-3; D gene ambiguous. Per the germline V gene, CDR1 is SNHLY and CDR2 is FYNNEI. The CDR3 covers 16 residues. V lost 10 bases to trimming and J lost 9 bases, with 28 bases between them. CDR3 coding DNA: TGTGCCATCGAGAGGGAGTCAGTTCTCAAGCGGGGCACCATATATTTT. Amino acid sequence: CAIERESVLKRGTIYF.

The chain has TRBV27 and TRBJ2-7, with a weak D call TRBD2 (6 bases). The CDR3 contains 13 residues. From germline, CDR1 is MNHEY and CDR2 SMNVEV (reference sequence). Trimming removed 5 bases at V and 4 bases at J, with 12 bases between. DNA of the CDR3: TGTGCCAGCAGTCCCACCGGAGGGTACGAGCAGTACTTC. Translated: CASSPTGGYEQYF.